The 31 T cell receptor beta chains below come from one sample, sequenced in a study of blood T cell repertoires in COVID-19. Sequencing was performed with immunoSEQ multiplex PCR; in TCRdb, only in-frame clones are kept and a portion is missing. The data show some 290,000 clones, with nearly 90% seen just once and more than 9% held by the top ten. Source material: PBMCs or T cells enriched from blood (not recorded which). These receptors were taken from a woman aged 25 to 39 who had recovered from COVID-19.

The gene calls are TRBV19 and TRBJ2-7; the D gene is possibly TRBD1 (6 bases). The CDR3 length is 14 residues. V lost 4 bases, J lost 10 bases, and 20 bases lay in between. Germline assignment: CDR1 LNHDA and CDR2 SQIVND (reference sequence). DNA for the CDR3: TGTGCCAGTAGTAGCCGGGACACCCAATTCTTACAGTACTTC. It is translated as CASSSRDTQFLQYF.

This chain links TRBV4-1 with TRBJ2-7, with TRBD2 matching over 10 bases. The J segment lost 7 bases and the V segment lost 1 base, leaving 22 bases of the junction unmatched. CDR1 MGHRA and CDR2 YSYEKL come from the germline V gene. This CDR3 spans 20 amino acids. The CDR3 nucleotides are TGCGCCAGCAGCCAAGTCTCAATCGGTGGGGCTAGCGGGAGAGGTCGAGAGCAGTACTTC. It translates to CASSQVSIGGASGRGREQYF.

The rearrangement uses TRBV19 and TRBJ2-1; TRBD1 agrees at 11 bases. This CDR3 contains 19 residues. J gave up 7 bases and V 5 bases, and 19 bases lay outside the gene matches. Germline V gene lookup returns CDR1 LNHDA and CDR2 SQIVND (reference sequence). The CDR3 is CASSPKGTGGSFRRNEQFF. In DNA form, the CDR3 reads TGTGCCAGTAGTCCAAAAGGGACAGGGGGGAGCTTCAGACGGAATGAGCAGTTCTTC.

The V gene is TRBV6-2 or TRBV6-3, the J gene TRBJ1-1, with D uncertain. Trimming cost V 0 bases and J 1 base, with 6 bases left between them. This CDR3 is 14 amino acids long. The germline CDR1 and CDR2 sequences are MNHEY and SVGEGT. In DNA, the CDR3 is TGTGCCAGCAGTTACTCCGGGTCGAACACTGAAGCTTTCTTT. This sequence encodes CASSYSGSNTEAFF.

J is TRBJ1-2 and V is TRBV5-1; 9 bases align to TRBD1. Germline V lookup: CDR1 SGHRS, CDR2 YFSETQ. The trim removed 0 bases at V and 3 bases at J, leaving 0 bases unmatched. The CDR3 has 14 amino acids. CDR3 DNA: TGCGCCAGCAGCTTGGGACAGGGGGACTATGGCTACACCTTC. As protein: CASSLGQGDYGYTF.

The rearrangement joins TRBV28 to TRBJ2-7; 11 bases match TRBD2. Trimming took 5 bases from V and 5 from J; bases not matched to a gene: 8. Germline loops: CDR1 MDHEN, CDR2 SYDVKM. This CDR3 has 15 residues. The CDR3, as DNA: TGTGCCAGCAGTATCCTAGCGGGAGGCCCCCACGAGCAGTACTTC. Protein: CASSILAGGPHEQYF.

This CDR3 reads CASSPRTGGFNNQPQHF. CDR3 DNA sequence: TGTGCCAGCTCACCACGGACAGGGGGTTTCAACAATCAGCCCCAGCATTTT. This rearrangement joins TRBV18 to TRBJ1-5; 10 bases map to TRBD1. Germline V gene lookup returns CDR1 KGHSH and CDR2 LQKENI. Unmatched junction bases numbered 6, after V lost 1 base and J lost 3 bases. The CDR3 loop spans 17 amino acids.

The J gene is TRBJ2-3, the V gene TRBV6-1; the match to TRBD2 covers 11 bases. The germline CDR1 and CDR2 sequences are MNHNS and SASEGT. With 3 bases clipped from V and 0 bases from J, the junction kept 5 bases outside the gene matches. The length of the CDR3 is 17 residues. The CDR3 bases are TGTGCCAGCAGTGATCCGGGACTAGCGGCTAGCACAGATACGCAGTATTTT. As protein: CASSDPGLAASTDTQYF.

The chain couples TRBV19 to TRBJ1-1; 9 bases map to TRBD1. CDR3 length: 14 residues. The V segment lost 9 bases and the J segment 5 bases; nucleotides outside the gene matches: 10. Germline V gives CDR1 LNHDA, CDR2 SQIVND (reference sequence). CDR3 region: CASKIDRGMTEAFF. For the CDR3, the DNA is TGTGCCAGCAAGATCGACAGGGGGATGACTGAAGCTTTCTTT.

This clone occurred a few times. The chain carries TRBV30 and TRBJ1-6; 7 bases align to TRBD1. Germline trimming cut 7 bases from V and 3 bases from J; bases unmatched to any gene: 3. The CDR3 contains 13 residues. CDR1 and CDR2 from the germline V gene are GTSNPN and SVGIG (reference sequence). Here the CDR3 DNA reads TGTGCCTTCGGACAGGACTATAATTCACCCCTCCACTTT. Protein: CAFGQDYNSPLHF.

The CDR3 DNA sequence: TGTGCCAGCGGGGCGGGAGGGCCTTATGAGCAGTTCTTC. Its protein is CASGAGGPYEQFF. This chain joins TRBV11-3 and TRBJ2-1; TRBD2 matches 9 bases. Trimming took 8 bases from V and 8 from J; bases not matched to a gene: 7. Germline values: CDR1 SGHNT, CDR2 YENEEA. The CDR3 runs 13 residues.

The chain couples TRBV7-9 to TRBJ2-1, with 7 positions matching TRBD1. CDR3 length: 15 amino acids. The germline gives CDR1 SEHNR, CDR2 FQNEAQ (reference sequence). J was trimmed by 4 bases and V by 9 bases; bases with no gene match: 12. The CDR3 loop reads CASSLSGQTYNEQFF. Here the CDR3 DNA reads TGTGCCAGTAGTCTTTCGGGACAGACGTACAATGAGCAGTTCTTC.

CDR3 nucleotide sequence: TGCAGTGCTAGCCCAACGGGGACCCAGTACTTC. This translates into CSASPTGTQYF. The chain recombines TRBV20-1 with TRBJ2-5; no clear D. Deletions cut 3 bases from V and 7 bases from J, with 9 bases between. There are 11 residues in the CDR3. The germline V gene has CDR1 DFQATT and CDR2 SNEGSKA (reference sequence).

The chain joins TRBV3-1 (or the pseudogene TRBV3-2) to TRBJ1-5, with TRBD1 as a possible D gene (5 bases). V was shortened by 0 bases and J by 5 bases, with 8 bases between the two germline ends. Germline V CDR1 and CDR2: LGHDT, YNNKEL (reference sequence). The CDR3 is made up of 14 amino acids. As DNA, the CDR3 is TGTGCCAGCAGCCAAGATGGGGGGGATCAGCCCCAGCATTTT. It encodes CASSQDGGDQPQHF.

The chain links TRBV18 to TRBJ1-2, with TRBD1 matching 7 bases. Germline assignment: CDR1 KGHSH and CDR2 LQKENI. The CDR3 spans 15 residues. V trimming: 3 bases; J trimming: 4 bases; junction bases outside the gene matches: 8. This CDR3 is CASSPSSTGVYGYTF. The CDR3 coding sequence is TGTGCCAGCTCACCTTCTTCTACAGGGGTCTATGGCTACACCTTC. The whole variable domain, filled in from reference TRBV18 and TRBJ1-2, reads NAGVMQNPRHLVRRRGQEARLRCSPMKGHSHVYWYRQLPEEGLKFMVYLQKENIIDESGMPKERFSAEFPKEGPSILRIQQVVRGDSAAYFCASSPSSTGVYGYTFGSGTRLTVV.

The rearrangement links TRBV2 to TRBJ2-7; the D gene is possibly TRBD2 (5 bases). Germline CDR1 is SNHLY and CDR2 is FYNNEI. V was cut by 8 bases and J by 10 bases, with 12 bases left in between. The CDR3 runs 10 residues. CDR3 sequence: CASDVREQYF. In nucleotides, the CDR3 is TGTGCCAGCGATGTGAGGGAACAGTACTTC.

The chain couples TRBV27 to TRBJ2-7, with TRBD1 matching over 9 bases. The CDR3 extends over 15 amino acids. Germline CDR1 is MNHEY and CDR2 is SMNVEV (reference sequence). V was clipped by 4 bases and J by 3 bases; unmatched bases: 7. The CDR3 coding sequence is TGTGCCAGCAGTTCACCGGGACAGGGCATCTACGAGCAGTACTTC. Its protein product is CASSSPGQGIYEQYF.

The V gene is TRBV19, the J gene TRBJ2-3; 12 positions match TRBD2. This CDR3 spans 21 amino acids. The V and J ends lost 3 bases and 4 bases, in that order; junction bases with no gene match: 20. Germline values: CDR1 LNHDA, CDR2 SQIVND (reference sequence). The CDR3 sequence is CASSIRFGGLAGTPGSDTQYF. Here the CDR3 DNA reads TGTGCCAGTAGTATTAGATTTGGAGGACTAGCGGGAACCCCCGGGTCAGATACGCAGTATTTT. Together with reference TRBV19 and TRBJ2-3, the CDR3 gives the full variable domain: DGGITQSPKYLFRKEGQNVTLSCEQNLNHDAMYWYRQDPGQGLRLIYYSQIVNDFQKGDIAEGYSVSREKKESFPLTVTSAQKNPTAFYLCASSIRFGGLAGTPGSDTQYFGPGTRLTVL.

V and J are TRBV27 and TRBJ2-3; possibly TRBD1 for D (5 bases). Trimming left V 2 bases short and J 1 base short, with 10 bases between. From germline, CDR1 is MNHEY and CDR2 SMNVEV (reference sequence). The CDR3 consists of 15 residues. The CDR3, as DNA: TGTGCCAGCAGTTTACCAGGGCTCGGCACAGATACGCAGTATTTT. Residues: CASSLPGLGTDTQYF.

The chain employs TRBV6-6 and TRBJ2-7; a possible D gene is TRBD2 (6 bases). Trimming left V 4 bases short and J 0 bases short, with 16 bases between. CDR3 length: 16 residues. Germline CDR1 and CDR2: MNHNY and SVGAGI (reference sequence). The CDR3 here is CASSFELADSSYEQYF. The CDR3 DNA is TGTGCCAGCAGTTTCGAACTAGCCGATAGCTCCTACGAGCAGTACTTC.

The genes are TRBV18 and TRBJ1-1; no clear D. V dropped 0 bases and J dropped 7 bases, with 12 bases sitting between them. Germline-derived CDR1 and CDR2 are KGHSH and LQKENI. The length of the CDR3 is 14 residues. CDR3 coding DNA: TGTGCCAGCTCACCACCGACCGCAACGGGTGAAGCTTTCTTT. It specifies CASSPPTATGEAFF.

The chain is built from TRBV29-1 and TRBJ1-2; possibly TRBD1 for D (5 bases). Germline V lookup: CDR1 SQVTM, CDR2 ANQGSEA. The CDR3 is 11 amino acids. Trimming stripped 4 bases from V and 3 bases from J, with 6 bases between. The CDR3 region has the DNA TGCAGCGTTGCACAGGACTATGGCTACACCTTC. The encoded protein is CSVAQDYGYTF.

The genes are TRBV27 and TRBJ1-5; 7 bases match TRBD1. CDR3 length: 18 amino acids. The V gene's germline CDR1 is MNHEY and CDR2 SMNVEV (reference sequence). Trimming at V came to 5 bases and at J to 1 base, leaving 14 bases not matched to a gene. The CDR3 DNA sequence: TGTGCCAGCAGTGAGGGGGCGGGAAGGAGGGTCAGCAATCAGCCCCAGCATTTT. Translation gives CASSEGAGRRVSNQPQHF.

The chain recombines TRBV6-1 with TRBJ2-1; 9 bases are shared with TRBD1. From germline, CDR1 is MNHNS and CDR2 SASEGT. Trimming at V came to 3 bases and at J to 3 bases, leaving 3 bases not matched to a gene. The CDR3 length is 15 residues. The CDR3 is CASSDGQGSYNEQFF. DNA of the CDR3: TGTGCCAGCAGTGATGGACAGGGGAGCTACAATGAGCAGTTCTTC.

V usage is TRBV4-3 and J usage is TRBJ2-7, with 8 bases that match TRBD2. V lost 0 bases, J lost 2 bases, and 3 bases stayed unmatched. The CDR3 is 15 amino acids. The V gene's germline CDR1 is LGHNA and CDR2 YSLEER. CDR3 sequence (DNA): TGCGCCAGCAGCCAAGAAACTAGCGGACCCTACGAGCAGTACTTC. It yields the protein CASSQETSGPYEQYF.

This sequence joins TRBV29-1 and TRBJ1-3; 8 nucleotides match TRBD1. The CDR3 consists of 14 residues. J lost 0 bases, V lost 7 bases, and 5 bases had no gene match. Germline loops: CDR1 SQVTM, CDR2 ANQGSEA. Here the CDR3 DNA reads TGCAGCGCCCACACAGGGGGCTCTGGAAACACCATATATTTT. It specifies CSAHTGGSGNTIYF.

About this clone: At the DNA level, this CDR3 is encoded by other sequences in the same sample as well. The V and J genes are TRBV19 and TRBJ1-1; D not resolved. Trimming removed 6 bases at V and 0 bases at J, with 8 bases between. The CDR3 length is 13 residues. CDR1 LNHDA and CDR2 SQIVND come from the germline V gene (reference sequence). Here the CDR3 reads CASSRLMNTEAFF. The CDR3 region has the DNA TGTGCCAGTAGCAGGCTAATGAACACTGAAGCTTTCTTT.

The chain has TRBV6-5 and TRBJ1-1, with TRBD1 matching 7 bases. Germline V gene lookup returns CDR1 MNHEY and CDR2 SVGAGI. With 7 bases clipped from V and 0 bases from J, the junction kept 5 bases outside the gene matches. The CDR3 is 14 amino acids. The CDR3 is CASNRGRLNTEAFF. CDR3 bases: TGTGCCAGCAACAGGGGACGGTTGAACACTGAAGCTTTCTTT.

The chain carries TRBV9 and TRBJ2-3, with 7 bases that match TRBD2. CDR3 length: 16 amino acids. Trimming cost V 4 bases and J 4 bases; bases outside gene matches: 12. The V gene's germline CDR1 is SGDLS and CDR2 YYNGEE. CDR3 loop: CASSLVGDYTADTQYF. In nucleotides, the CDR3 is TGTGCCAGCAGCTTAGTTGGGGACTACACTGCAGATACGCAGTATTTT.

V usage is TRBV7-6 and J usage is TRBJ1-3; D unclear. V dropped 1 base and J dropped 0 bases, with 7 bases sitting between them. CDR1 is SGHVS, CDR2 FNYEAQ, per germline. This CDR3 region has 15 residues. The CDR3 loop is CASSLVAGSGNTIYF. CDR3 coding DNA: TGTGCCAGCAGCTTAGTAGCCGGCTCTGGAAACACCATATATTTT.

The genes are TRBV28 and TRBJ1-6; perhaps TRBD1 as D (5 bases). The V and J ends lost 2 bases and 6 bases respectively, with 11 bases between them. Per the germline V gene, CDR1 is MDHEN and CDR2 is SYDVKM. The CDR3 sequence is 15 residues long. The CDR3 region has the DNA TGTGCCAGCAGTTTACTGACAGAAATTAATTCACCCCTCCACTTT. Translating it yields CASSLLTEINSPLHF. Based on the CDR3 plus reference TRBV28 and TRBJ1-6, the full variable domain is DVKVTQSSRYLVKRTGEKVFLECVQDMDHENMFWYRQDPGLGLRLIYFSYDVKMKEKGDIPEGYSVSREKKERFSLILESASTNQTSMYLCASSLLTEINSPLHFGNGTRLTVT.